This T cell receptor beta chain originates from a study of shared clonotypes between healthy human individuals. Assay used: immunoSEQ multiplex PCR; TCRdb lists only in-frame clones, some missing. The table shows 2.3 million or so clones, with approximately 93% occurring only once. Overall study results and limits: The donor pool, a small one, limited the genetic and exposure-history diversity represented.

As to this clone: The antigen is not known.

The germline V gene encodes CDR1 DFQATT and CDR2 SNEGSKA (reference sequence). The CDR3 consists of 11 residues. The V end lost 3 bases, the J end lost 6 bases, and 5 bases lay between the germline ends. The specimen was naive CD4+ T cells from PBMCs. Subset denoted: CD45RA+ positively selected. The sequence derives from a young man in good health. Some clones in this sample may be carry-over from other donors' samples. The chain employs TRBV20-1 and TRBJ1-4; no clear D. The CDR3: CSASLYEKLFF. In DNA, the CDR3 is TGCAGTGCTAGCCTCTATGAAAAACTGTTTTTT.